A single sample is the source of the 11 T cell receptor beta chains below, sequenced in a study of monozygotic twins with inflammatory bowel disease. TCRdb re-called the 5' RACE reads and shows each CDR3 protein once, DNA omitted. The sample holds tens of thousands of distinct CDR3 sequences. The sample was blood. All receptors come from a human donor with ulcerative colitis or Crohn's disease, or a healthy co-twin of an affected twin (not recorded which).

Its frequency marks this clonotype as medium-sized. The CDR3 is CASSYLQASGSPLHF. The chain uses TRBV6-2 or TRBV6-3 and TRBJ1-6. Germline V gene lookup returns CDR1 MNHEY and CDR2 SVGEGT. The CDR3 totals 15 residues.

CDR3 in amino acids: CASSSWTGGADTQYF. The rearrangement joins TRBV6-5 to TRBJ2-3; TCRdb designates TRBD1, a call that cannot be tested without DNA. The CDR3 sequence is 15 residues long. The germline V gene encodes CDR1 MNHEY and CDR2 SVGAGI.

The CDR3 here is CATSRDGELFF. V is TRBV15 and J is TRBJ2-2. This CDR3 is 11 amino acids long. Germline V gene data show CDR1 as LNHNV and CDR2 as YYDKDF (reference sequence).

The V and J genes are TRBV12-3 or TRBV12-4 and TRBJ2-3. This CDR3 is 13 amino acids long. CDR3 residues: CASSWLGTDTQYF.

The chain combines TRBV29-1 with TRBJ2-1; TCRdb picks TRBD2, but there is no DNA to check that call. Germline V gene lookup returns CDR1 SQVTM and CDR2 ANQGSEA. This CDR3 spans 16 amino acids. CDR3 sequence reads: CSAALGLAGGLDEQFF.

The rearrangement joins TRBV27 to TRBJ1-5; TCRdb picks TRBD1, but there is no DNA to check that call. CDR1 and CDR2 (germline): MNHEY, SMNVEV (reference sequence). This CDR3 region has 15 residues. The CDR3 sequence: CASTARRDLSQPQHF.

The CDR3 sequence: CASSEGSGATNEKLFF. J is TRBJ1-4 and V is TRBV2. CDR1 and CDR2 from the germline V gene are SNHLY and FYNNEI. The CDR3 extends over 16 amino acids. Complete variable domain (other parts from reference TRBV2 and TRBJ1-4): EPEVTQTPSHQVTQMGQEVILRCVPISNHLYFYWYRQILGQKVEFLVSFYNNEISEKSEIFDDQFSVERPDGSNFTLKIRSTKLEDSAMYFCASSEGSGATNEKLFFGSGTQLSVL.

This chain joins TRBV20-1 and TRBJ2-7; TCRdb's D gene call, TRBD1, goes unchecked for lack of DNA. CDR3 length: 14 amino acids. The germline gives CDR1 DFQATT, CDR2 SNEGSKA (reference sequence). The CDR3 sequence: CSARAPTGSYEQYF.

The J gene is TRBJ1-2, the V gene TRBV7-9. The CDR3 consists of 12 residues. Germline V CDR1 and CDR2: SEHNR, FQNEAQ (reference sequence). This chain's CDR3 is CASSLSGGGYTF.

V usage is TRBV5-4 and J usage is TRBJ2-7; as DNA is missing, the TRBD2 call by TCRdb cannot be tested. Per the germline V gene, CDR1 is SGHNT and CDR2 is YYREEE (reference sequence). CDR3 length: 16 residues. CDR3 protein: CASSGGSGPSAYEQYF.

This sequence joins TRBV15 and TRBJ1-4; the TRBD1 assignment by TCRdb is unverifiable without DNA. The germline CDR1 and CDR2 sequences are LNHNV and YYDKDF (reference sequence). The CDR3 runs to 15 residues. The CDR3 spells CATSAGGTGREKLFF. Based on the CDR3 plus reference TRBV15 and TRBJ1-4, the full variable domain is DAMVIQNPRYQVTQFGKPVTLSCSQTLNHNVMYWYQQKSSQAPKLLFHYYDKDFNNEADTPDNFQSRRPNTSFCFLDIRSPGLGDTAMYLCATSAGGTGREKLFFGSGTQLSVL.